A single sample gave rise to the 2 T cell receptor beta chains below, sequenced in a study of cytomegalovirus exposure and HLA in healthy donors. Measured with immunoSEQ multiplex PCR; TCRdb has only the in-frame clones, and not every one. The data show 250,000 to 400,000 clones, over 75% seen once. The sample comprised PBMCs. These receptors originate from a man aged 30 to 39 in good health and CMV-seronegative.

This chain links TRBV29-1 with TRBJ1-4, with 10 bases matching TRBD1. The CDR3 spans 14 residues. Germline trimming cut 5 bases from V and 3 bases from J; bases unmatched to any gene: 3. Germline V lookup: CDR1 SQVTM, CDR2 ANQGSEA. The CDR3 region has the DNA TGCAGCGTTTTGGGGACAGGGGCTAATGAAAAACTGTTTTTT. As protein: CSVLGTGANEKLFF.

This clone was observed a handful of times. The chain links TRBV7-9 to TRBJ1-1; D remains ambiguous. The CDR3 spans 11 residues. Trimming took off 5 bases at V and 7 bases at J, with 8 bases between the two ends. The germline gives CDR1 SEHNR, CDR2 FQNEAQ (reference sequence). DNA of the CDR3: TGTGCCAGCAGCGTAACAAATGAAGCTTTCTTT. Protein product: CASSVTNEAFF.